This TCR beta chain emerged from a study of T cell responses to AZD1222 COVID-19 vaccine. Method: immunoSEQ multiplex PCR; TCRdb's copy keeps in-frame clones and lacks some. Of just under 95,000 clones in the sample, approximately 91% are singletons; the top ten hold 20% to 25%. The sample holds one count of this clone. Looked up from germline, CDR1 is SNHLY and CDR2 is FYNNEI. Between the trimmed V and J ends, which lost 4 bases and 2 bases, there was a span of 15 bases. CDR3 length equals 16 residues. The TCR originated in an adult in good health. The rearrangement links TRBV2 to TRBJ1-3; tentative D call: TRBD1 (6 bases). Sequenced material: peripheral blood, taken on day 0 of AZD1222 vaccination. The CDR3 DNA follows: TGTGCCAGCAGTGTATTGCCAGGGGATGCTGGAAACACCATATATTTT. Translating it yields CASSVLPGDAGNTIYF.